One and the same sample provided the 29 T cell receptor beta chains below, sequenced in a study of T cell responses to AZD1222 COVID-19 vaccine. Assay used: immunoSEQ multiplex PCR; TCRdb lists only in-frame clones, some missing. The table records 150,000 to 200,000 clones, 92% of them present only once. The sequences come from peripheral blood, collected 28 days after the second AZD1222 dose. The source is an adult who received the AZD1222 COVID-19 vaccine.

This chain connects TRBV28 to TRBJ1-3, with no clear D. V shed 4 bases and J shed 1 base, with 8 bases lying between them. The CDR3 length is 14 residues. Germline CDR1 MDHEN, CDR2 SYDVKM. The chain's CDR3 is CASSSTRSGNTIYF. CDR3 coding DNA: TGTGCCAGCAGTTCGACAAGGTCTGGAAACACCATATATTTT.

This rearrangement joins TRBV5-6 to TRBJ2-5; D possibly corresponds to TRBD1 (5 bases). From germline, CDR1 is SGHDT and CDR2 YYEEEE. This CDR3 has 14 residues. V was trimmed by 2 bases and J by 4 bases, leaving 12 bases between them. CDR3: CASSFRGRSETQYF. CDR3 DNA: TGTGCCAGCAGCTTTAGGGGTCGGTCAGAGACCCAGTACTTC.

This clone was counted a few times. The chain recombines TRBV11-1 with TRBJ2-1; 7 bases match TRBD2. Germline V gene data show CDR1 as SGHAT and CDR2 as FQDESV (reference sequence). Germline trimming cut 5 bases from V and 9 bases from J; bases unmatched to any gene: 4. The CDR3 runs to 12 residues. Here the CDR3 DNA reads TGTGCCAGCAGCCCACTAGCGAGTGAGCAGTTCTTC. Translation gives CASSPLASEQFF.

The CDR3 DNA follows: TGTGCCAGCTCACCCAGAGGACTAGCGGGGACCTACAATGAGCAGTTCTTC. Amino acid sequence: CASSPRGLAGTYNEQFF. V and J are TRBV18 and TRBJ2-1; 12 bases are shared with TRBD2. This CDR3 is 17 amino acids long. CDR1 is KGHSH and CDR2 is LQKENI in the germline V gene. Losses at the gene ends were 3 bases for V and 2 bases for J; bases not matched to a gene: 5.

The chain links TRBV28 to TRBJ1-4, with D unresolved. Trimming took 4 bases from V and 10 from J, leaving 4 bases between them. The V gene's germline CDR1 is MDHEN and CDR2 SYDVKM. The CDR3 contains 10 residues. The CDR3 bases are TGTGCCAGCAGTTCCGGAAAACTGTTTTTT. Translated, it gives CASSSGKLFF. Complete variable domain (other parts from reference TRBV28 and TRBJ1-4): DVKVTQSSRYLVKRTGEKVFLECVQDMDHENMFWYRQDPGLGLRLIYFSYDVKMKEKGDIPEGYSVSREKKERFSLILESASTNQTSMYLCASSSGKLFFGSGTQLSVL.

V is TRBV3-1 (or the pseudogene TRBV3-2) and J is TRBJ2-2, with a weak D call TRBD2 (6 bases). The CDR3 contains 16 residues. V lost 5 bases, J lost 9 bases, and 22 bases lay in between. Germline V gene lookup returns CDR1 LGHDT and CDR2 YNNKEL (reference sequence). The CDR3, as DNA: TGTGCCAGCAGCTCCTCTAGCGTGGAACGAAACCGGGAGCTGTTTTTT. It is translated as CASSSSSVERNRELFF.

The gene calls are TRBV19 and TRBJ1-1, with D hard to call. Trimming cost V 7 bases and J 4 bases, with 16 bases left between them. The germline gives CDR1 LNHDA, CDR2 SQIVND (reference sequence). The CDR3 is 14 amino acids. The DNA for the CDR3 is TGTGCCAGTAAACTCCCCGTCGATGGCACTGAAGCTTTCTTT. It is translated as CASKLPVDGTEAFF.

V gene TRBV28 combines with J gene TRBJ1-5, with D possibly matching TRBD1 (5 bases). This CDR3 is 19 amino acids long. Trimming took 3 bases from V and 5 from J, leaving 26 bases between them. Germline CDR1 reads MDHEN; CDR2 reads SYDVKM. In DNA form, the CDR3 reads TGTGCCAGCAGTTTTCTCGGTCTTGGAAGGGGAGGTGTCGATCAGCCCCAGCATTTT. Its protein is CASSFLGLGRGGVDQPQHF. The full variable domain, its missing parts supplied by reference TRBV28 and TRBJ1-5, is DVKVTQSSRYLVKRTGEKVFLECVQDMDHENMFWYRQDPGLGLRLIYFSYDVKMKEKGDIPEGYSVSREKKERFSLILESASTNQTSMYLCASSFLGLGRGGVDQPQHFGDGTRLSIL.

This chain uses TRBV21-1 with TRBJ2-7; the DNA was not compared with TRBD2, the D call given in the table. TRBV21-1 is marked as a pseudogene. The CDR3 runs 15 residues. Here the CDR3 reads CASSKVRIIRYEQYF. In DNA form, the CDR3 reads TGTGCCAGCAGCAAAGTGAGGATAATCCGATACGAGCAGTACTTC.

CDR3 in DNA: TGTGCCTGGAGTGGATGGACCGCTGGCAATCAGCCCCAGCATTTT. Translated: CAWSGWTAGNQPQHF. The rearrangement joins TRBV30 to TRBJ1-5; D is unclear. The V gene lost 1 base and the J gene lost 2 bases, with 12 bases spanning the gap. The CDR3 consists of 15 residues. The germline V gene encodes CDR1 GTSNPN and CDR2 SVGIG (reference sequence). Together with reference TRBV30 and TRBJ1-5, the CDR3 gives the full variable domain: SQTIHQWPATLVQPVGSPLSLECTVEGTSNPNLYWYRQAAGRGLQLLFYSVGIGQISSEVPQNLSASRPQDRQFILSSKKLLLSDSGFYLCAWSGWTAGNQPQHFGDGTRLSIL.

The genes are TRBV6-5 and TRBJ2-1; unclear D gene. The CDR3 has 16 residues. Germline lookup yields CDR1 MNHEY and CDR2 SVGAGI. With 0 bases removed from V and 0 bases from J, the gap between germline ends came to 9 bases. CDR3 amino acids: CASSYSLQSSYNEQFF. CDR3 DNA: TGTGCCAGCAGTTACTCCCTTCAGAGCTCCTACAATGAGCAGTTCTTC.

The CDR3 loop is CASSIFFPTGLAKNIQYF. CDR3 coding DNA: TGTGCCAGTAGTATTTTTTTCCCGACAGGACTAGCCAAAAACATTCAGTACTTC. This chain uses TRBV19 with TRBJ2-4, with D perhaps TRBD1 (6 bases). Trimming took off 3 bases at V and 0 bases at J, with 18 bases between the two ends. This CDR3 is 18 amino acids long. The germline V gene encodes CDR1 LNHDA and CDR2 SQIVND (reference sequence).

V is TRBV6-5 and J is TRBJ1-1, with a possible D match to TRBD1 (5 bases). With 2 bases removed from V and 6 bases from J, the gap between germline ends came to 13 bases. Germline V gene data show CDR1 as MNHEY and CDR2 as SVGAGI. The CDR3 has 14 residues. The CDR3 DNA follows: TGTGCCAGCAGTTACCAGGGACCGGGGGCTGAAGCTTTCTTT. It encodes CASSYQGPGAEAFF.

The chain links TRBV4-2 to TRBJ1-3; D remains unclear. The V gene's germline CDR1 is LGHNA and CDR2 YNFKEQ. The V end was cut by 6 bases, the J end by 3 bases, with 3 bases between. The CDR3 is made up of 11 amino acids. This chain's CDR3 is CASSFGNTIYF. Written as DNA, the CDR3 is TGTGCCAGCAGTTTTGGAAACACCATATATTTT.

This chain connects TRBV10-2 to TRBJ1-5, with TRBD1 matching over 7 bases. CDR3 length equals 14 residues. CDR1 WSHSY and CDR2 SAAADI come from the germline V gene. J gave up 3 bases and V 6 bases, and 5 bases lay outside the gene matches. CDR3 in amino acids: CASRETGDNQPQHF. In DNA, the CDR3 is TGCGCCAGCAGGGAAACAGGGGACAATCAGCCCCAGCATTTT.

The chain uses TRBV9 and TRBJ1-6; D uncertain. The CDR3 spans 14 residues. From germline, CDR1 is SGDLS and CDR2 YYNGEE. Trimming took 5 bases from V and 2 from J, leaving 8 bases between them. CDR3 loop: CASRGTTYNSPLHF. Written as DNA, the CDR3 is TGTGCCAGCAGGGGTACGACCTATAATTCACCCCTCCACTTT.

The CDR3 bases are TGTGCCAGCAGCTTAGGTCGGACTAGCGGGAGGTTTCGTGAGCAGTTCTTC. Protein sequence: CASSLGRTSGRFREQFF. V is TRBV11-2 and J is TRBJ2-1; 14 nucleotides match TRBD2. V was pared by 1 base and J by 9 bases, with 8 bases of the junction left unmatched. In germline, CDR1 is SGHAT, CDR2 FQNNGV. The CDR3 sequence is 17 residues long.

This CDR3 is CASSLDHGKSSGNTIYF. The CDR3 nucleotides read TGTGCCAGCAGCTTAGATCATGGGAAGAGCTCTGGAAACACCATATATTTT. V gene TRBV11-2 combines with J gene TRBJ1-3; D ambiguous. Germline CDR1 is SGHAT and CDR2 is FQNNGV. The CDR3 consists of 17 residues. The V end was cut by 0 bases, the J end by 0 bases, with 12 bases between.

The chain carries TRBV7-9 and TRBJ1-5, with no clear D. V lost 2 bases, J lost 0 bases, and 5 bases lay in between. Germline V gene data show CDR1 as SEHNR and CDR2 as FQNEAQ (reference sequence). The CDR3 has 14 residues. The CDR3 sequence: CASSLLGSNQPQHF. Written as DNA, the CDR3 is TGTGCCAGCAGCTTATTGGGTAGCAATCAGCCCCAGCATTTT.

The chain joins TRBV18 to TRBJ1-1; TRBD1 agrees at 9 bases. Germline lookup yields CDR1 KGHSH and CDR2 LQKENI. The CDR3 sequence is 16 residues long. J gave up 1 base and V 6 bases, and 9 bases lay outside the gene matches. The CDR3 region has the DNA TGTGCCAGCTCGCTGAGGACAGGGGCGACGAACACTGAAGCTTTCTTT. It translates to CASSLRTGATNTEAFF.

The rearrangement uses TRBV19 and TRBJ1-2; D not resolved. Looked up from germline, CDR1 is LNHDA and CDR2 is SQIVND (reference sequence). This CDR3 region has 16 residues. Trimming stripped 4 bases from V and 7 bases from J, with 22 bases between. The CDR3 DNA is TGTGCCAGTAGTACGGGTATAGATGGGGTTTTTCGTGGCTACACCTTC. It yields the protein CASSTGIDGVFRGYTF.

J is TRBJ1-3 and V is TRBV7-9; D is uncertain. This CDR3 has 14 amino acids. The ends were cut back, 1 base at V and 5 bases at J, with 9 bases in the middle. Germline-derived CDR1 and CDR2 are SEHNR and FQNEAQ (reference sequence). This CDR3 reads CASSLDSFRNTIYF. The CDR3 nucleotides are TGTGCCAGCAGCTTAGATTCCTTTAGAAACACCATATATTTT.

J is TRBJ2-2 and V is TRBV6-2 or TRBV6-3; TRBD2 might be the D (5 bases). Trimming left V 4 bases short and J 6 bases short, with 9 bases between. The CDR3 runs 13 residues. In germline, CDR1 is MNHEY, CDR2 SVGEGT. The CDR3: CASSWAGPGELFF. The CDR3 bases are TGTGCCAGCAGTTGGGCGGGTCCCGGGGAGCTGTTTTTT.

This clone appeared once. The rearrangement uses TRBV29-1 and TRBJ1-5; D perhaps matches TRBD1 (6 bases). Germline V gives CDR1 SQVTM, CDR2 ANQGSEA. This CDR3 has 13 amino acids. The V gene lost 4 bases and the J gene lost 3 bases, with 10 bases spanning the gap. The chain's CDR3 is CSVATGNNQPQHF. The CDR3 bases are TGCAGCGTTGCTACAGGGAACAATCAGCCCCAGCATTTT.

The chain is built from TRBV5-6 and TRBJ1-5, with D maybe TRBD1 (6 bases). This CDR3 is built from 16 residues. Trimming shortened V by 0 bases and J by 4 bases, and 14 bases separated the two germline ends. The germline V gene has CDR1 SGHDT and CDR2 YYEEEE. The CDR3 nucleotides are TGTGCCAGCAGCTTGGCCTTGGCAGGGGTGAATCAGCCCCAGCATTTT. It encodes CASSLALAGVNQPQHF.

The chain is built from TRBV11-3 and TRBJ2-1; tentatively, D is TRBD2 (5 bases). CDR3 size: 16 residues. CDR1 is SGHNT, CDR2 YENEEA, per germline. V was shortened by 5 bases and J by 0 bases, with 14 bases between the two germline ends. CDR3 coding DNA: TGTGCCAGCAGCCCCGGGGTAGCGCTCTCCTACAATGAGCAGTTCTTC. Translating it yields CASSPGVALSYNEQFF.

This clone appeared a single time. V is TRBV27 and J is TRBJ1-4, with a possible D match to TRBD1 (5 bases). The CDR3 consists of 12 residues. Between the trimmed V and J ends, which lost 7 bases and 6 bases, there was a span of 9 bases. Germline CDR1 is MNHEY and CDR2 is SMNVEV (reference sequence). The CDR3 is CASTRGYEKLFF. The CDR3 DNA sequence: TGTGCCAGCACTCGGGGGTATGAAAAACTGTTTTTT.

CDR3 residues: CANGPSSGETQYF. The DNA for the CDR3 is TGTGCCAATGGACCGTCGTCCGGGGAGACCCAGTACTTC. The chain links TRBV10-3 to TRBJ2-5; no definite D call. V shed 10 bases and J shed 5 bases, with 17 bases lying between them. CDR1 is ENHRY, CDR2 SYGVKD, per germline. The CDR3 spans 13 residues.

The CDR3 region has the DNA TGTGCCAGCAGTGAAGTTGGTAGCGGGGGCGGGGAGCAGTACTTC. Translating gives CASSEVGSGGGEQYF. V is TRBV2 and J is TRBJ2-7, with TRBD2 matching over 9 bases. Germline CDR1 reads SNHLY; CDR2 reads FYNNEI. Losses at the gene ends were 1 base for V and 7 bases for J; bases not matched to a gene: 8. The CDR3 totals 15 residues.